A selection of T cell receptor beta chains follows, all from one sample in a study of cytomegalovirus exposure and HLA in healthy donors. Clones were read by immunoSEQ multiplex PCR, and TCRdb kept only the in-frame ones, dropping some. The sample holds some 190,000 clones; just under 80% are singletons and the top ten take about 1.9%. The source material was PBMCs. These receptors were obtained from a woman between 25 and 40 years old in good health and CMV-seronegative. Each CDR3 is given with its conserved first and last residue. D genes are given only for firm matches. Not all rows give a size; the values are once, few, many and, for expanded clones, a class.

TRBJ1-2,TRBD1,NA,TRBV4-1,CASSIQTGGYYGYTF,TGCGCCAGCTCGATCCAGACAGGGGGGTACTATGGCTACACCTTC
TRBJ2-1,TRBD2,NA,TRBV5-1,CASSSLKAGGWYNEQFF,TGCGCCAGCAGCTCCCTTAAAGCGGGGGGCTGGTACAATGAGCAGTTCTTC
TRBJ1-1,NA,few,TRBV4-3,CASSQEGGRQTEAFF,TGCGCCAGCAGCCAAGAGGGGGGTCGGCAGACTGAAGCTTTCTTT
TRBJ1-1,TRBD1,NA,TRBV19,CASAGQGAPGTEAFF,TGTGCCAGCGCGGGACAGGGGGCGCCGGGGACTGAAGCTTTCTTT
TRBJ2-3,TRBD2,once,TRBV2,CASSETRTSGGADTQYF,TGTGCCAGCAGTGAAACCCGGACTAGCGGGGGGGCTGATACGCAGTATTTT
TRBJ1-6,TRBD1,NA,TRBV6-5,CASSPGQGLAPLHF,TGTGCCAGCAGTCCCGGACAGGGGTTAGCACCCCTCCACTTT
TRBJ2-5,NA,NA,TRBV18,CASSPYQETQYF,TGTGCCAGCTCCCCGTACCAAGAGACCCAGTACTTC
TRBJ1-2,NA,NA,TRBV5-6,CASRVSEGLNYGYTF,TGTGCCAGCCGAGTATCGGAGGGGCTTAACTATGGCTACACCTTC
TRBJ1-6,NA,NA,TRBV6-1,CASTLGRGNSPLHF,TGTGCCAGCACGTTAGGACGGGGAAATTCACCCCTCCACTTT
TRBJ2-7,TRBD1,NA,TRBV13,CASSQDRWTGEYYEQYF,TGTGCCAGCAGCCAGGACCGATGGACAGGGGAGTACTACGAGCAGTACTTC
TRBJ2-7,NA,once,TRBV7-2,CASSPAYEQYF,TGTGCCAGCAGTCCTGCCTACGAGCAGTACTTC
TRBJ1-2,TRBD1,once,TRBV25-1,CASSELGGAFGYTF,TGTGCCAGCAGTGAATTAGGGGGCGCCTTTGGCTACACCTTC
TRBJ1-1,TRBD1,NA,TRBV18,CASSRIPGQGIEAFF,TGTGCCAGCTCACGGATCCCGGGACAGGGAATTGAAGCTTTCTTT
TRBJ1-1,NA,NA,TRBV27,CASSLVGGTEAFF,TGTGCCAGCAGTTTGGTCGGAGGAACTGAAGCTTTCTTT
TRBJ1-4,TRBD1,few,TRBV28,CASSSPNQGGGEKLFF,TGTGCCAGCAGTTCACCGAATCAGGGGGGTGGTGAAAAACTGTTTTTT
TRBJ1-6,TRBD1,NA,TRBV6-1,CASRGDRDSPLHF,TGTGCCAGCAGGGGAGACAGGGACTCACCCCTCCACTTT
TRBJ2-7,TRBD1,NA,TRBV12-5,CASGLLGTGLDEQYF,TGTGCTAGTGGCCTCCTAGGGACAGGCCTGGACGAGCAGTACTTC
TRBJ1-2,TRBD1,once,TRBV6-5,CASSYSGQVGYTF,TGTGCCAGCAGTTACTCGGGACAGGTTGGCTACACCTTC
TRBJ2-7,TRBD1,NA,TRBV5-1,CASSLGQGFTYEQYF,TGCGCCAGCAGCTTGGGACAGGGGTTCACCTACGAGCAGTACTTC
TRBJ1-6,TRBD1,NA,TRBV5-6,CASSPRQGFYSPLHF,TGTGCCAGCAGCCCACGACAGGGTTTTTACTCACCCCTCCACTTT
TRBJ2-7,TRBD1,once,TRBV2,CASRLTGAVSYEQYF,TGTGCCAGCAGACTGACAGGGGCCGTCTCCTACGAGCAGTACTTC
TRBJ1-1,TRBD1,NA,TRBV12-5,CASSLQGMNTEAFF,TGTGCTAGCTCATTACAGGGGATGAACACTGAAGCTTTCTTT
TRBJ1-5,TRBD1,NA,TRBV27,CASSSTGGNQPQHF,TGTGCCAGCAGTTCGACAGGGGGCAATCAGCCCCAGCATTTT
TRBJ2-7,TRBD1,once,TRBV27,CASKADRASEQYF,TGTGCCAGCAAGGCGGACAGGGCAAGCGAGCAGTACTTC
TRBJ1-4,TRBD1,NA,TRBV13,CASSLRDRVPTNEKLFF,TGTGCCAGCAGCCTCCGGGACAGGGTTCCAACTAATGAAAAACTGTTTTTT
TRBJ2-7,NA,NA,TRBV4-1,CASSQVSGALSEQYF,TGCGCCAGCAGCCAAGTATCAGGGGCCCTCAGCGAGCAGTACTTC
TRBJ2-7,NA,NA,TRBV29-1,CSVVGDSYEQYF,TGCAGCGTTGTCGGGGATTCCTACGAGCAGTACTTC
TRBJ1-1,TRBD1,NA,TRBV6-6,CASSPQGGGEAFF,TGTGCCAGCAGCCCGCAGGGGGGCGGTGAAGCTTTCTTT
TRBJ2-3,NA,NA,TRBV4-1,CASSQGRAGLSTDTQYF,TGCGCCAGCAGCCAAGGGAGGGCGGGCCTTAGCACAGATACGCAGTATTTT
TRBJ1-2,TRBD1,NA,TRBV5-1,CASSLALDRVDGYTF,TGCGCCAGCAGCTTGGCCCTGGACAGGGTAGATGGCTACACCTTC
TRBJ1-1,TRBD1,NA,TRBV29-1,CSVEGDSEAFF,TGCAGCGTTGAGGGGGACAGTGAAGCTTTCTTT
TRBJ1-6,NA,NA,TRBV19,CASSTAPGNSPLHF,TGTGCCAGTAGTACAGCTCCGGGGAATTCACCCCTCCACTTT
TRBJ2-3,TRBD2,NA,TRBV5-6,CASSTHGEGTDTQYF,TGTGCCAGCAGCACCCACGGGGAGGGGACAGATACGCAGTATTTT
TRBJ2-3,TRBD2,NA,TRBV6-4,CASSPSGGPTDTQYF,TGTGCCAGCAGTCCTAGCGGGGGGCCCACAGATACGCAGTATTTT
TRBJ2-7,NA,NA,TRBV18,CASSPPGSGVTYEQYF,TGTGCCAGCTCACCCCCCGGCTCAGGGGTCACCTACGAGCAGTACTTC
TRBJ1-5,NA,NA,TRBV4-1,CASSPLPPGVLNQPQHF,TGCGCCAGCAGCCCACTTCCCCCAGGGGTCCTGAATCAGCCCCAGCATTTT
TRBJ1-5,TRBD1,NA,TRBV2,CASSLQGYQPQHF,TGTGCCAGCAGCCTACAGGGGTATCAGCCCCAGCATTTT
TRBJ1-2,NA,NA,TRBV6-5,CASSLSTGLNGYTF,TGTGCCAGCAGTTTAAGCACAGGGTTAAATGGCTACACCTTC
TRBJ2-5,NA,once,TRBV5-1,CASSETRGGETQYF,TGCGCCAGCAGCGAGACCAGAGGGGGAGAGACCCAGTACTTC
TRBJ2-3,TRBD2,NA,TRBV11-2,CASSLVSGTSVSSTDTQYF,TGTGCCAGCAGCTTAGTTTCTGGGACTAGCGTCTCTAGCACAGATACGCAGTATTTT
TRBJ2-1,TRBD2,once,TRBV29-1,CSVLGLAGGLSYNEQFF,TGCAGCGTATTAGGTCTAGCGGGGGGGCTATCCTACAATGAGCAGTTCTTC
TRBJ2-3,NA,NA,TRBV5-4,CASSPRSLEQATQYF,TGTGCCAGCAGCCCTAGGTCCCTTGAACAGGCTACGCAGTATTTT